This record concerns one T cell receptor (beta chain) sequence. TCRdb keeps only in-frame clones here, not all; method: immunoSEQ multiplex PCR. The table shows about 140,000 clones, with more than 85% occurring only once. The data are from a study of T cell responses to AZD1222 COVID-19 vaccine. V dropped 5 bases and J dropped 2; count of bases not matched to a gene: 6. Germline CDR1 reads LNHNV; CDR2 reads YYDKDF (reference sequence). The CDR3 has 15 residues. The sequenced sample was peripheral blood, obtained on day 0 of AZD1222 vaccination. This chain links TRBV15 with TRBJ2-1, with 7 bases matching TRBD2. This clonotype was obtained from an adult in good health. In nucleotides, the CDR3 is TGTGCCACCAGCCGCCGTGGGGGGGCCTACAATGAGCAGTTCTTC. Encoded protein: CATSRRGGAYNEQFF. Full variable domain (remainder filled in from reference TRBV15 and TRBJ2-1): DAMVIQNPRYQVTQFGKPVTLSCSQTLNHNVMYWYQQKSSQAPKLLFHYYDKDFNNEADTPDNFQSRRPNTSFCFLDIRSPGLGDTAMYLCATSRRGGAYNEQFFGPGTRLTVL.